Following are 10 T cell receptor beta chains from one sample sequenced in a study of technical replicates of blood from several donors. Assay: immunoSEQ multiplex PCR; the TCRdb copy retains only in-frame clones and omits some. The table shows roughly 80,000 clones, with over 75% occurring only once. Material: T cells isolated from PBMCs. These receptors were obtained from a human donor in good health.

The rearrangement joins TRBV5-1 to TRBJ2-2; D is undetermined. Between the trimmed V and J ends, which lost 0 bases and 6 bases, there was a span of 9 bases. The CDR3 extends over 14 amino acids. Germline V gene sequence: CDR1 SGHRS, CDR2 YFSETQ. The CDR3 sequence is CASSLDQFPGELFF. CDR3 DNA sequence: TGCGCCAGCAGCTTGGACCAGTTCCCCGGGGAGCTGTTTTTT.

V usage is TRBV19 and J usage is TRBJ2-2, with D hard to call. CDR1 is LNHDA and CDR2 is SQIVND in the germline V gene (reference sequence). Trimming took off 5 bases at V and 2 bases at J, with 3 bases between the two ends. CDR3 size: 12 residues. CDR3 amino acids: CASSPNTGELFF. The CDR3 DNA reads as TGTGCCAGTAGTCCAAACACCGGGGAGCTGTTTTTT. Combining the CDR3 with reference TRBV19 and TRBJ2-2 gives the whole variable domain DGGITQSPKYLFRKEGQNVTLSCEQNLNHDAMYWYRQDPGQGLRLIYYSQIVNDFQKGDIAEGYSVSREKKESFPLTVTSAQKNPTAFYLCASSPNTGELFFGEGSRLTVL.

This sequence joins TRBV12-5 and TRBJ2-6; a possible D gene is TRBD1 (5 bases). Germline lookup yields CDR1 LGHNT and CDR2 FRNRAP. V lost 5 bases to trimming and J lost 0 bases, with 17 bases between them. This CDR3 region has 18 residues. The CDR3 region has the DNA TGTGCTAGTGGTCTTGGACAACTGAAATACTCTGGGGCCAACGTCCTGACTTTC. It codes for CASGLGQLKYSGANVLTF.

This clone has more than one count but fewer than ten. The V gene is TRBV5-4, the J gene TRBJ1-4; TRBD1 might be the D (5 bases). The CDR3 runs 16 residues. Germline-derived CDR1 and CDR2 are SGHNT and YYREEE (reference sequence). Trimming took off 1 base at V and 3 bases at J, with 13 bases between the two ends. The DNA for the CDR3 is TGTGCCAGCAGCTTGTTAACGGGGGTGGCTAATGAAAAACTGTTTTTT. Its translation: CASSLLTGVANEKLFF.

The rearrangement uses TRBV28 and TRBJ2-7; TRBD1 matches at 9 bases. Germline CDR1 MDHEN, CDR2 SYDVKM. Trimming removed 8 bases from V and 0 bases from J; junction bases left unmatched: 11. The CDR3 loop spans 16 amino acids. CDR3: CASFYSGTGSSYEQYF. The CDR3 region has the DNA TGTGCCAGCTTCTATTCCGGGACAGGGAGCTCCTACGAGCAGTACTTC.

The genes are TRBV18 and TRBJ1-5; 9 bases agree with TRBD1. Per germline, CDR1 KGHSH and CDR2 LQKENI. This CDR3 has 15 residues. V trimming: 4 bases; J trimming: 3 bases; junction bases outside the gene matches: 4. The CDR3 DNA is TGTGCCAGCTCACGGACAGGGGACGCCAATCAGCCCCAGCATTTT. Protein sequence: CASSRTGDANQPQHF.

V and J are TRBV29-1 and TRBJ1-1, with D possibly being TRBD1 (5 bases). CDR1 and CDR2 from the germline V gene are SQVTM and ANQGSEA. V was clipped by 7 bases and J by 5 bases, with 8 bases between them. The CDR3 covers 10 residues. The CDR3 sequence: CSAAGTEAFF. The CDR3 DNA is TGCAGCGCCGCAGGGACTGAAGCTTTCTTT.

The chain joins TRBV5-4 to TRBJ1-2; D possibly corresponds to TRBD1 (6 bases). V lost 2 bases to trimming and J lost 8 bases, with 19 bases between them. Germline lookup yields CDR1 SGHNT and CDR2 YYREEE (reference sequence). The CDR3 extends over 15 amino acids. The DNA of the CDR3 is TGTGCCAGCAGCTTTCTAAAGACCAAACAGGGAGGCTACACCTTC. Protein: CASSFLKTKQGGYTF. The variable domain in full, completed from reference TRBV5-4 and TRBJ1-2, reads ETGVTQSPTHLIKTRGQQVTLRCSSQSGHNTVSWYQQALGQGPQFIFQYYREEENGRGNFPPRFSGLQFPNYSSELNVNALELDDSALYLCASSFLKTKQGGYTFGSGTRLTVV.

CDR3 sequence (DNA): TGTGCCAGCAGTGAAGCCAGGGGGCCCGCCTACGAGCAGTACTTC. Amino acid sequence: CASSEARGPAYEQYF. The V call is TRBV2, the J call TRBJ2-7; TRBD1 matches at 8 bases. V lost 0 bases, J lost 2 bases, and 3 bases stayed unmatched. CDR3 length: 15 residues. Germline V CDR1 and CDR2: SNHLY, FYNNEI.

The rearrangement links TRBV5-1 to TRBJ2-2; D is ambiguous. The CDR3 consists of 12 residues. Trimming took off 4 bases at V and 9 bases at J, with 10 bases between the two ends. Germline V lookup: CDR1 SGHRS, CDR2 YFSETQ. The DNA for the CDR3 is TGCGCCAGCAGCCGACCGGGTTGGGAGCTGTTTTTT. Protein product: CASSRPGWELFF. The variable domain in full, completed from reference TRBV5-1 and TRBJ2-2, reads KAGVTQTPRYLIKTRGQQVTLSCSPISGHRSVSWYQQTPGQGLQFLFEYFSETQRNKGNFPGRFSGRQFSNSRSEMNVSTLELGDSALYLCASSRPGWELFFGEGSRLTVL.